This TCR beta chain is drawn from a study of early stage breast cancer tumors. Study-wide context: ER+/PR+/HER2- status applied to about 70% of the 16 invasive breast tumors. The study's findings and limits: Functional markers like CD4, CD8 and FOXP3 were missed in bulk sequencing. Compared with adjacent normal breast, tumors showed about 2.3-fold denser, more clonal T cells.

Repertoires were generated with immunoSEQ multiplex PCR, while TCRdb's copy carries only in-frame clones and drops some. The sample holds 51,000 or so clones; around 83% are singletons and the top ten take approximately 1.4%. In the case of this clone: What it binds is not known.

This receptor was identified in a person aged 45 to 59 with breast cancer. Sequencing was performed on blood.

CDR3 amino acids: CARSGRTSASQYF. The CDR3 region has the DNA TGTGCCAGAAGCGGCAGGACTAGCGCCTCGCAGTATTTT. The chain joins TRBV5-3 to TRBJ2-3, with 9 positions matching TRBD2. TRBV5-3 is designated an ORF whose function remains uncertain. V was pared by 4 bases and J by 10 bases, with 7 bases of the junction left unmatched. The CDR3 contains 13 residues.